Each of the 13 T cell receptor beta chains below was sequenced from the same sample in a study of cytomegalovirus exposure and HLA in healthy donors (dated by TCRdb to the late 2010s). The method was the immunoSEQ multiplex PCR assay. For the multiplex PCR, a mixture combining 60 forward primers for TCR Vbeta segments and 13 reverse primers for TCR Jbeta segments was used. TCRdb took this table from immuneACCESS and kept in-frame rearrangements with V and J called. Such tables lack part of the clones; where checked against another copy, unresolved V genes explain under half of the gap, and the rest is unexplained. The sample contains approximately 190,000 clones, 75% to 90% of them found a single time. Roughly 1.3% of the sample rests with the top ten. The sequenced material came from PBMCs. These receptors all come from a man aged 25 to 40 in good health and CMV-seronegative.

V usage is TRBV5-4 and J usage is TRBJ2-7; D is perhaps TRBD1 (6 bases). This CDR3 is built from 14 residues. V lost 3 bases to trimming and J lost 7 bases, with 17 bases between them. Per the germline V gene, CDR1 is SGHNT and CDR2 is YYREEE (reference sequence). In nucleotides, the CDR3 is TGTGCCAGCAGCTCCGGGGCAGGAAGGGGGGAGCAGTACTTC. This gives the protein CASSSGAGRGEQYF.

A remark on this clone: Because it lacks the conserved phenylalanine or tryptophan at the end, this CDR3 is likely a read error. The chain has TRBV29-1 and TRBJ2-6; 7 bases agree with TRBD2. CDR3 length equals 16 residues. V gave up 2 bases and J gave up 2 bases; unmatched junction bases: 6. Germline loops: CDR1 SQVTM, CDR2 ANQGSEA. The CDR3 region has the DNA TGCAGCGTTGAATCTCTGGGGGGGGCTGGGGCCAACGTCCTGACTTCC. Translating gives CSVESLGGAGANVLTS.

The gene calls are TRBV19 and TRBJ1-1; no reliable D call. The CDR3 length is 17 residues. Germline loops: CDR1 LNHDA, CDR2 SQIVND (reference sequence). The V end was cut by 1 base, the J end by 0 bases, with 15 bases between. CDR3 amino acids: CASSIALGESLNTEAFF. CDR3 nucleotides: TGTGCCAGTAGTATAGCCCTCGGTGAGTCTTTGAACACTGAAGCTTTCTTT. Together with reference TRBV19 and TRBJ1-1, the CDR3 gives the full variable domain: DGGITQSPKYLFRKEGQNVTLSCEQNLNHDAMYWYRQDPGQGLRLIYYSQIVNDFQKGDIAEGYSVSREKKESFPLTVTSAQKNPTAFYLCASSIALGESLNTEAFFGQGTRLTVV.

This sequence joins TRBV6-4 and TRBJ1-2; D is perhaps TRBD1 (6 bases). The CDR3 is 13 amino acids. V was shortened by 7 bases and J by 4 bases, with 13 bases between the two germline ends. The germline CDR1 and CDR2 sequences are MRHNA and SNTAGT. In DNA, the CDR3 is TGTGCCAGCACCCCCGACAGGACCTATGGCTACACCTTC. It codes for CASTPDRTYGYTF.

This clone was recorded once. The CDR3 protein is CASSPGQVQETQYF. CDR3 nucleotides: TGTGCCAGCAGCCCCGGACAGGTTCAAGAGACCCAGTACTTC. The chain couples TRBV5-4 to TRBJ2-5, with 7 positions matching TRBD1. This CDR3 has 14 amino acids. CDR1 is SGHNT and CDR2 is YYREEE in the germline V gene (reference sequence). The ends lost 4 bases at V and 2 bases at J; junction bases unmatched: 5.

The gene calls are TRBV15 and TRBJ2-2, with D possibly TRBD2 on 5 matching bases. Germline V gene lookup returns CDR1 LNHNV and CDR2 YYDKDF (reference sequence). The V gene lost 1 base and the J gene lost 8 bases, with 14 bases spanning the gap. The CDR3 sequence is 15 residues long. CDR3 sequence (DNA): TGTGCCACCAGCAGAGGCGGGCCATTGGCTGGGGAGCTGTTTTTT. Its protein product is CATSRGGPLAGELFF.

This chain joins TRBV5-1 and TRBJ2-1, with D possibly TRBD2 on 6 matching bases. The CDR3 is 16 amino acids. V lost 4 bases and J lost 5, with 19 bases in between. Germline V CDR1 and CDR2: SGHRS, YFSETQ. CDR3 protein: CASSPPGREGHNEQFF. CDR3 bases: TGCGCCAGCAGCCCCCCAGGGCGGGAAGGCCACAATGAGCAGTTCTTC.

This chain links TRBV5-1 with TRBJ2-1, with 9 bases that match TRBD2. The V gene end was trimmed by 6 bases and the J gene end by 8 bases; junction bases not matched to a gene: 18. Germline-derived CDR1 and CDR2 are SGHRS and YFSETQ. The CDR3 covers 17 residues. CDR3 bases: TGCGCCAGCACCCGATTCCCTGGGACTAGCTTCGGTGATGAGCAGTTCTTC. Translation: CASTRFPGTSFGDEQFF. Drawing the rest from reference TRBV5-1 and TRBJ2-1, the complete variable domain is KAGVTQTPRYLIKTRGQQVTLSCSPISGHRSVSWYQQTPGQGLQFLFEYFSETQRNKGNFPGRFSGRQFSNSRSEMNVSTLELGDSALYLCASTRFPGTSFGDEQFFGPGTRLTVL.

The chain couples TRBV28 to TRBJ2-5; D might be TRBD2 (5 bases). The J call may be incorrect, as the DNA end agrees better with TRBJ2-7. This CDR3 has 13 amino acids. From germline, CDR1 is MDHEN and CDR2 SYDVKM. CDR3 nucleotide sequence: TGTGCCAGCAGTTTTCCCCGAGGGTACGAGCAGTACTTC. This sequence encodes CASSFPRGYEQYF.

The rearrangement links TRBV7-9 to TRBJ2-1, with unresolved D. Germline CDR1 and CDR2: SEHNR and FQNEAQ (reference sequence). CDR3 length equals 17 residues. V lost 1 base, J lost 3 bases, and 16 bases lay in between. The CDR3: CASSLGVGRNSYNEQFF. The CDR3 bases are TGTGCCAGCAGCTTAGGGGTGGGCAGAAACAGCTACAATGAGCAGTTCTTC.

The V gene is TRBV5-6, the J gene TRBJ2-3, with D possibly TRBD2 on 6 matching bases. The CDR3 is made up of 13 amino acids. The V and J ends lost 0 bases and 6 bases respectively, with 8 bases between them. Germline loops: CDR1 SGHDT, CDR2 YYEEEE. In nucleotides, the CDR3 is TGTGCCAGCAGCTTGGCCGGGGGTGATACGCAGTATTTT. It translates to CASSLAGGDTQYF. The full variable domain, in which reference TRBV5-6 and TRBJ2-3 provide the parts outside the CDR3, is DAGVTQSPTHLIKTRGQQVTLRCSPKSGHDTVSWYQQALGQGPQFIFQYYEEEERQRGNFPDRFSGHQFPNYSSELNVNALLLGDSALYLCASSLAGGDTQYFGPGTRLTVL.

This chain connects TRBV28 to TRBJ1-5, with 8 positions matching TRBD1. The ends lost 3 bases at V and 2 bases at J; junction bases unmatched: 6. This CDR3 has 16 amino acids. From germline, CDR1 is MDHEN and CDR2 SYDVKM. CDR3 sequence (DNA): TGTGCCAGCAGTTTCGGGGACAGGATGGGCAATCAGCCCCAGCATTTT. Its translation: CASSFGDRMGNQPQHF.

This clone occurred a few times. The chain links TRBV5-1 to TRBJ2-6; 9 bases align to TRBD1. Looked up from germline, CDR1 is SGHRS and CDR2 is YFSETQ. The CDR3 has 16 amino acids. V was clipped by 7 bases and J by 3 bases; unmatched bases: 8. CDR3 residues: CASEQGAGFGANVLTF. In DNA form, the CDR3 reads TGCGCCAGCGAACAGGGGGCAGGATTTGGGGCCAACGTCCTGACTTTC. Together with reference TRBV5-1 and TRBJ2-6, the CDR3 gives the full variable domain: KAGVTQTPRYLIKTRGQQVTLSCSPISGHRSVSWYQQTPGQGLQFLFEYFSETQRNKGNFPGRFSGRQFSNSRSEMNVSTLELGDSALYLCASEQGAGFGANVLTFGAGSRLTVL.